These 7 T cell receptor beta chains share one sample of origin, sequenced in a study of radiation and T cells in renal cell carcinoma. Time point: baseline pretreatment blood. The treatment was: 15 Gy SBRT to primary tumor, nephrectomy 4 weeks later. TCRdb's table, derived via immunoSEQ multiplex PCR, lists solely in-frame clones and lacks some. Found here are 110,000 to 150,000 clones, less than 90% of them singletons; the top ten hold approximately 20%. Material: blood, obtained from a patient whose treatment included radiotherapy and nephrectomy. All receptors derive from a woman aged 50 to 65 with renal cell carcinoma.

CDR3 residues: CASSLSGGPIYEQYF. CDR3 nucleotides: TGCGCCAGCAGCCTATCGGGGGGCCCTATCTACGAGCAGTACTTC. The V gene is TRBV4-3, the J gene TRBJ2-7; D may be TRBD2 (7 bases). V gave up 4 bases and J gave up 3 bases, with 16 bases separating them. This CDR3 is 15 amino acids long. The germline V gene encodes CDR1 LGHNA and CDR2 YSLEER.

In this sample, this clone turned up once. V usage is TRBV27 and J usage is TRBJ1-5, with unresolved D. Germline CDR1 reads MNHEY; CDR2 reads SMNVEV (reference sequence). The V gene lost 4 bases and the J gene lost 3 bases, with 19 bases spanning the gap. CDR3 length: 17 residues. For the CDR3, the DNA is TGTGCCAGCAGTTCGCCCACGAAGGGAAGGAACAATCAGCCCCAGCATTTT. It codes for CASSSPTKGRNNQPQHF.

J is TRBJ2-5 and V is TRBV29-1; the D gene is possibly TRBD1 (5 bases). From germline, CDR1 is SQVTM and CDR2 ANQGSEA. This CDR3 contains 10 residues. The V gene lost 6 bases and the J gene lost 7 bases, with 9 bases spanning the gap. CDR3 sequence: CSVLGVTQYF. CDR3 in DNA: TGCAGCGTCTTAGGGGTGACCCAGTACTTC.

The chain combines TRBV7-9 with TRBJ2-5, with D unresolved. CDR3 size: 12 residues. V dropped 5 bases and J dropped 5 bases, with 9 bases sitting between them. Germline V gives CDR1 SEHNR, CDR2 FQNEAQ (reference sequence). The CDR3 nucleotides read TGTGCCAGCAGCCGAGTAGGGGAGACCCAGTACTTC. Translation: CASSRVGETQYF.

A few counts support this clone. CDR3 DNA: TGTGCCAGCATTTTTGGATCAGAGAACACTGAAGCTTTCTTT. This encodes CASIFGSENTEAFF. The chain uses TRBV28 and TRBJ1-1; D gene ambiguous. Deletions cut 7 bases from V and 1 base from J, with 13 bases between. Germline-derived CDR1 and CDR2 are MDHEN and SYDVKM. The CDR3 is 14 residues long.

This clone appeared once. This chain links TRBV30 with TRBJ1-6; 12 bases agree with TRBD1. CDR3 size: 18 residues. CDR1 is GTSNPN, CDR2 SVGIG, per germline (reference sequence). Germline trimming cut 4 bases from V and 7 bases from J; bases unmatched to any gene: 14. CDR3 DNA: TGTGCCTGGATCTCCGGGACAGGGGGCGTCCGTTCAAATTCACCCCTCCACTTT. Protein product: CAWISGTGGVRSNSPLHF.

J is TRBJ2-6 and V is TRBV18, with 10 positions matching TRBD2. This CDR3 contains 18 residues. Losses at the gene ends were 3 bases for V and 0 bases for J; bases not matched to a gene: 5. Germline V lookup: CDR1 KGHSH, CDR2 LQKENI. The CDR3 nucleotides are TGTGCCAGCTCACCTCGCCTAGCGGGAGCCTCTGGGGCCAACGTCCTGACTTTC. It specifies CASSPRLAGASGANVLTF. Complete variable domain (other parts from reference TRBV18 and TRBJ2-6): NAGVMQNPRHLVRRRGQEARLRCSPMKGHSHVYWYRQLPEEGLKFMVYLQKENIIDESGMPKERFSAEFPKEGPSILRIQQVVRGDSAAYFCASSPRLAGASGANVLTFGAGSRLTVL.